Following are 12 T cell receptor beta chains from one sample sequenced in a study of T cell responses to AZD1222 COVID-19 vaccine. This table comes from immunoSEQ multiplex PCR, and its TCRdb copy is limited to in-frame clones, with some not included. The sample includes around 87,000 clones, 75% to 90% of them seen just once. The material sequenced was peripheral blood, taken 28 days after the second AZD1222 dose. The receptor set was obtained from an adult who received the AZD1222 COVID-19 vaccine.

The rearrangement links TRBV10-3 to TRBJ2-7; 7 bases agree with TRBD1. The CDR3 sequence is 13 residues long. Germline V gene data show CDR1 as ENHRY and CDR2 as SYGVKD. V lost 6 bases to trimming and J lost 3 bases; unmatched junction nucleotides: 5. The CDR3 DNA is TGTGCCATCAGAGAGGGGACAGTCTACGAGCAGTACTTC. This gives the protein CAIREGTVYEQYF.

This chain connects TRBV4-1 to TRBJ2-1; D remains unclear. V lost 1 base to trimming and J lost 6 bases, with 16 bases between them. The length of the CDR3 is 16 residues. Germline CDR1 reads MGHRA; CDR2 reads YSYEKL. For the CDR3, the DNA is TGCGCCAGCAGCCAAGGTAGGCGAGCAAGTCTCAATGAGCAGTTCTTC. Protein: CASSQGRRASLNEQFF.

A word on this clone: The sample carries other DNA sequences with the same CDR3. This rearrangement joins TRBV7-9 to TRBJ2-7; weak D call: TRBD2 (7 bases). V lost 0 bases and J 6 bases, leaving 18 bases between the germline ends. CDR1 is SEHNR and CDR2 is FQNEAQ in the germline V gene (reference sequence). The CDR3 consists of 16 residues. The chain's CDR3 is CASSLAGGGGPGEQYF. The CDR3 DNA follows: TGTGCCAGCAGCTTAGCGGGGGGCGGGGGTCCCGGCGAGCAGTACTTC. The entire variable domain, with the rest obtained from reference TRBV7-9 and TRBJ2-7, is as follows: DTGVSQNPRHKITKRGQNVTFRCDPISEHNRLYWYRQTLGQGPEFLTYFQNEAQLEKSRLLSDRFSAERPKGSFSTLEIQRTEQGDSAMYLCASSLAGGGGPGEQYFGPGTRLTVT.

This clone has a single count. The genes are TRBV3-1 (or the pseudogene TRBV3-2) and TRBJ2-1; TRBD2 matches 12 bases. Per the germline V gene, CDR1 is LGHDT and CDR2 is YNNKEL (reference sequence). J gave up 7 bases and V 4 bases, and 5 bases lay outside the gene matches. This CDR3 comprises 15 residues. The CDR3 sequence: CASSPLAGGPNEQFF. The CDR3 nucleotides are TGTGCCAGCAGCCCGCTAGCGGGAGGGCCTAATGAGCAGTTCTTC.

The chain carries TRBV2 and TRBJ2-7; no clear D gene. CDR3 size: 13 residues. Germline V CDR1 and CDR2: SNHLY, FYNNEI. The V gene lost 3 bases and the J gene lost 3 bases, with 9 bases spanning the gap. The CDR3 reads CASSEGIDYEQYF. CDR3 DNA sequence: TGTGCCAGCAGTGAGGGGATTGACTACGAGCAGTACTTC.

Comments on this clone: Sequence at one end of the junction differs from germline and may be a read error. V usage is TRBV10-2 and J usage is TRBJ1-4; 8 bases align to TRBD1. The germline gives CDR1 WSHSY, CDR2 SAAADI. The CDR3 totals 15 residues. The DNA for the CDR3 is TGCGCCAGCAGTGAGCGCGACAGGGGTAGTGAAGAACTGTTTTTT. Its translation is CASSERDRGSEELFF.

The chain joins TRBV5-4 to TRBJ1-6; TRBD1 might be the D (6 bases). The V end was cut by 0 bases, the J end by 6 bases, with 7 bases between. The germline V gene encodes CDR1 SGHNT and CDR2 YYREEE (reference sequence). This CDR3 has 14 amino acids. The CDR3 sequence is CASSLDRANSPLHF. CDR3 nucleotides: TGTGCCAGCAGCTTGGACAGGGCTAATTCACCCCTCCACTTT.

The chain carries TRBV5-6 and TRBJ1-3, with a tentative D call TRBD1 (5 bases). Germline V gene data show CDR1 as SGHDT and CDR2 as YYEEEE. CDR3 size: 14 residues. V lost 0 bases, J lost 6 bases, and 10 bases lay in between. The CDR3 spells CASSLGQRINTIYF. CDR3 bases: TGTGCCAGCAGCTTGGGACAGAGGATAAACACCATATATTTT.

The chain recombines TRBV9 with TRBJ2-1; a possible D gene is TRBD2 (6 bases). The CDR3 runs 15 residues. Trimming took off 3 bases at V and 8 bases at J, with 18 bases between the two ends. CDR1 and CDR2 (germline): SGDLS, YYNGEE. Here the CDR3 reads CASSETGTPLYEQFF. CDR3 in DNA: TGTGCCAGCAGCGAGACCGGGACTCCCCTTTATGAGCAGTTCTTC.

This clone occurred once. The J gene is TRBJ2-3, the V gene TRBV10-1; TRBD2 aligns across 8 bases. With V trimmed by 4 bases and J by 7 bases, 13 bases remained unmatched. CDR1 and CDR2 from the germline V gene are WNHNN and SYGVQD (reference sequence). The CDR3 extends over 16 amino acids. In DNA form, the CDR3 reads TGCGCCAGCAGTGGGGACACCGGGAGGGCCGTGAATACGCAGTATTTT. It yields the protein CASSGDTGRAVNTQYF.

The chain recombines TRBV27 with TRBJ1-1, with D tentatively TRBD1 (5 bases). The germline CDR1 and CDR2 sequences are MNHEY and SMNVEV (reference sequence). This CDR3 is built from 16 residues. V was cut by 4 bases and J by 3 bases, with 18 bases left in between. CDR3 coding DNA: TGTGCCAGCAGTTCCACACAGGCACCTGGGGACACTGAAGCTTTCTTT. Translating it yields CASSSTQAPGDTEAFF.

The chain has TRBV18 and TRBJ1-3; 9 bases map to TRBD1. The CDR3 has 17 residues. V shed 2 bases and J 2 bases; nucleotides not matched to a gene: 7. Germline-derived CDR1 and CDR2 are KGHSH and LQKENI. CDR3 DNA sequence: TGTGCCAGCTCACCATCGACAGGGGGGAGTACTGGAAACACCATATATTTT. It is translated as CASSPSTGGSTGNTIYF.